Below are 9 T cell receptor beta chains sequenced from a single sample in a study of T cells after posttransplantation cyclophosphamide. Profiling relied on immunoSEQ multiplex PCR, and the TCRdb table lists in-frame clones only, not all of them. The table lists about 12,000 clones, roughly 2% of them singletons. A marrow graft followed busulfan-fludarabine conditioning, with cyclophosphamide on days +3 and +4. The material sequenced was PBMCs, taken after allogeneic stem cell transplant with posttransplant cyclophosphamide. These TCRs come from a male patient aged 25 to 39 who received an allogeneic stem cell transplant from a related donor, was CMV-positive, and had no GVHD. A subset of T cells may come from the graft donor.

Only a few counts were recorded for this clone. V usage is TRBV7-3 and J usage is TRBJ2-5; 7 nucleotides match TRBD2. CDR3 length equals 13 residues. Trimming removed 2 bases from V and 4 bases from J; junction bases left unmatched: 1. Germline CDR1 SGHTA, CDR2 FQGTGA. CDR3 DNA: TGTGCCAGCAGCTTAGGGGGGGGAGAGACCCAGTACTTC. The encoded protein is CASSLGGGETQYF.

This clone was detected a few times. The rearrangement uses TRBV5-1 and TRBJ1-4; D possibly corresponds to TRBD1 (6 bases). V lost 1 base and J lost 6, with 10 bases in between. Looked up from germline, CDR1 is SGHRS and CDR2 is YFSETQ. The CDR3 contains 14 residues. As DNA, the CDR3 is TGCGCCAGCAGCTTGTCAGGGGCACATGAAAAACTGTTTTTT. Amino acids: CASSLSGAHEKLFF.

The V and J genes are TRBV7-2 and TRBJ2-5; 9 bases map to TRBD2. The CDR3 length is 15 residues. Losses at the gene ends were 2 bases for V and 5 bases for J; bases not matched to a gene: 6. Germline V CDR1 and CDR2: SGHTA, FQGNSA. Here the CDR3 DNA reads TGTGCCAGCAGCTTAAGCGGGGGGACCAGGGAGACCCAGTACTTC. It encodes CASSLSGGTRETQYF.

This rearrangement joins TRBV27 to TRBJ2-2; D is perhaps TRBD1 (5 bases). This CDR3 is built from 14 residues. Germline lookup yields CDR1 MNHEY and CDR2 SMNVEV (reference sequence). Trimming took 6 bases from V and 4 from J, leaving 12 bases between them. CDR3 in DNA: TGTGCCAGCAGCATGGACACCTTCACCGGGGAGCTGTTTTTT. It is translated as CASSMDTFTGELFF.

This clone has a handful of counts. The CDR3 sequence is CASSAAGTGEENEKLFF. The CDR3 nucleotides read TGTGCCAGTAGTGCAGCCGGGACAGGGGAGGAGAATGAAAAACTGTTTTTT. The rearrangement joins TRBV19 to TRBJ1-4; 10 bases fit TRBD1. Looked up from germline, CDR1 is LNHDA and CDR2 is SQIVND (reference sequence). CDR3 length equals 17 residues. Trimming cost V 5 bases and J 5 bases; bases outside gene matches: 11.

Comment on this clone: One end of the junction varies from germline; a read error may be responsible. The CDR3: CVISELGANIQYF. The CDR3 region has the DNA TGTGTCATCAGTGAGCTGGGGGCGAACATTCAGTACTTC. The genes are TRBV10-3 and TRBJ2-4; a possible D gene is TRBD1 (6 bases). Per the germline V gene, CDR1 is ENHRY and CDR2 is SYGVKD. This CDR3 spans 13 amino acids.

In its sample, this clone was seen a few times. The CDR3 DNA reads as TGCGCCAGCAGAACTCGTATTAACACTGAAGCTTTCTTT. This sequence encodes CASRTRINTEAFF. This chain joins TRBV5-1 and TRBJ1-1, with D unclear. The CDR3 extends over 13 amino acids. Trimming shortened V by 5 bases and J by 2 bases, and 10 bases separated the two germline ends. Germline CDR1 and CDR2: SGHRS and YFSETQ.

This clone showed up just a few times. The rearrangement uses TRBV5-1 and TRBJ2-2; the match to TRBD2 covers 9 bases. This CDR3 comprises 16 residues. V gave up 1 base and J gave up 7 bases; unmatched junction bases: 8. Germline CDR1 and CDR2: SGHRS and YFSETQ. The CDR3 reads CASSLTREGPNGELFF. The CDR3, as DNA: TGCGCCAGCAGCTTGACGCGGGAGGGCCCGAACGGGGAGCTGTTTTTT.

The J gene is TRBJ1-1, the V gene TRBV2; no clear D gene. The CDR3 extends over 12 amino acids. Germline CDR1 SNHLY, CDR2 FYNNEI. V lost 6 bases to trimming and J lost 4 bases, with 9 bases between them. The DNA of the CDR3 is TGTGCCAGCAGGGTTTTCGGCACTGAAGCTTTCTTT. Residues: CASRVFGTEAFF.